The following is a T cell receptor (beta chain) sequence with its context. One end of the junction varies from germline; a read error may be responsible. Authors' analysis steps: Nucleated cell counts were estimated from reference gene primer amplification. TCRdb keeps only in-frame clones here, not all; method: immunoSEQ multiplex PCR. That table gives V, J and clone size, and the DNA gave D and trimming. The data contain a few hundred thousand clones, around 86% of them singletons. Germline V gene sequence: CDR1 MGHDK, CDR2 SYGVNS. The CDR3 has 14 residues. The data derive from a study of blood T cell repertoires in COVID-19. Study as a whole: Researchers got acute and convalescent COVID-19 samples from the United States, Italy and Spain.

The study assigned cohorts using participant-reported clinical history. The sample was PBMCs or T cells enriched from blood (not recorded which). J is TRBJ2-1 and V is TRBV25-1; possible D gene TRBD2, 6 bases. This clonotype was obtained from a woman between 50 and 59 years old who had recovered from COVID-19. The CDR3 reads CASSDLLGGNGQFF. The CDR3, as DNA: TGTGCCAGCAGTGATTTGCTGGGAGGCAATGGGCAGTTCTTC. Filled out from reference TRBV25-1 and TRBJ2-1, the complete variable domain reads EADIYQTPRYLVIGTGKKITLECSQTMGHDKMYWYQQDPGMELHLIHYSYGVNSTEKGDLSSESTVSRIRTEHFPLTLESARPSHTSQYLCASSDLLGGNGQFFGPGTRLTVL.